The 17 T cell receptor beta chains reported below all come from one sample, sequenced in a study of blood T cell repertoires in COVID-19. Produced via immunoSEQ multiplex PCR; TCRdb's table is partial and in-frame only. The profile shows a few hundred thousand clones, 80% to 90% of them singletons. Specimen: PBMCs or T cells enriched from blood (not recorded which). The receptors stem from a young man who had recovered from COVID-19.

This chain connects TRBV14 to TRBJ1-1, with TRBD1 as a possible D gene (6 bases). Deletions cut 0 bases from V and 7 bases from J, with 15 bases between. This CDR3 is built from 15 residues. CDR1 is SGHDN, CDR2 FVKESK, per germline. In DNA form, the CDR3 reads TGTGCCAGCAGCCAAGAGGGGGTTGCAGGGGTTGAAGCTTTCTTT. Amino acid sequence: CASSQEGVAGVEAFF. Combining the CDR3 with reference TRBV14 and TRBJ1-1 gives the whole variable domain EAGVTQFPSHSVIEKGQTVTLRCDPISGHDNLYWYRRVMGKEIKFLLHFVKESKQDESGMPNNRFLAERTGGTYSTLKVQPAELEDSGVYFCASSQEGVAGVEAFFGQGTRLTVV.

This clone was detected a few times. The CDR3: CAWSPGQGNTEAFF. CDR3 bases: TGTGCCTGGAGCCCGGGACAGGGGAACACTGAAGCTTTCTTT. V gene TRBV30 combines with J gene TRBJ1-1, with 9 bases identical to TRBD1. Looked up from germline, CDR1 is GTSNPN and CDR2 is SVGIG (reference sequence). This CDR3 has 14 residues. Losses at the gene ends were 3 bases for V and 1 base for J; bases not matched to a gene: 3.

The CDR3 sequence: CASSYSGLVTDTQYF. The CDR3, as DNA: TGTGCCAGCAGTTACTCTGGTTTAGTGACAGATACGCAGTATTTT. The rearrangement uses TRBV6-5 and TRBJ2-3; D is undetermined. There are 15 residues in the CDR3. Germline loops: CDR1 MNHEY, CDR2 SVGAGI. V lost 0 bases to trimming and J lost 3 bases, with 10 bases between them.

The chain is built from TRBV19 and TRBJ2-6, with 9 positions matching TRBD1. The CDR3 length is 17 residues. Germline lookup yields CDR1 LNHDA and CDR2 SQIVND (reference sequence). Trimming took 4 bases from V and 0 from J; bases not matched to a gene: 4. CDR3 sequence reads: CASSNGQGYSGANVLTF. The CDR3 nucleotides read TGTGCCAGTAGTAACGGACAGGGGTACTCTGGGGCCAACGTCCTGACTTTC.

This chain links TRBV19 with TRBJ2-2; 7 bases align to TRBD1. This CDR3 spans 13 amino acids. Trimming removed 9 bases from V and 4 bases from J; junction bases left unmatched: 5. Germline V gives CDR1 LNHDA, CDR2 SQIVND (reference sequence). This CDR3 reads CASGTVFTGELFF. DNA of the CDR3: TGTGCCAGCGGGACAGTTTTCACCGGGGAGCTGTTTTTT.

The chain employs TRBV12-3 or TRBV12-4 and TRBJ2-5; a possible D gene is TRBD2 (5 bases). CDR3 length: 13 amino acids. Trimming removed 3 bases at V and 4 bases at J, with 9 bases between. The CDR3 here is CASSFSGGETQYF. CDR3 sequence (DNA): TGTGCCAGCAGTTTTAGTGGAGGAGAGACCCAGTACTTC.

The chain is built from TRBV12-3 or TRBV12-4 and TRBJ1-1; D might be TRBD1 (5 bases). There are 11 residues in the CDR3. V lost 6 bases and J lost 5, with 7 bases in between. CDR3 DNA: TGTGCCAGCAGCGGGGGGACTGAAGCTTTCTTT. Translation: CASSGGTEAFF.

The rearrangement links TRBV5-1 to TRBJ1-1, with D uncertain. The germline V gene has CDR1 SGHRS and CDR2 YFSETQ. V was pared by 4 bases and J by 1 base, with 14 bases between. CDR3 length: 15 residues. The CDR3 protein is CASSPFGLGNTEAFF. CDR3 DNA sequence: TGCGCCAGCAGCCCGTTCGGGTTGGGGAACACTGAAGCTTTCTTT. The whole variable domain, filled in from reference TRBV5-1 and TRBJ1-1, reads KAGVTQTPRYLIKTRGQQVTLSCSPISGHRSVSWYQQTPGQGLQFLFEYFSETQRNKGNFPGRFSGRQFSNSRSEMNVSTLELGDSALYLCASSPFGLGNTEAFFGQGTRLTVV.

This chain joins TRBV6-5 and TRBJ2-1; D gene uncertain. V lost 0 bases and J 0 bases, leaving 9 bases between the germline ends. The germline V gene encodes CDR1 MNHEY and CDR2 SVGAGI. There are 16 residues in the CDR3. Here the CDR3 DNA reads TGTGCCAGCAGTTACTCGACTTTGAGCTCCTACAATGAGCAGTTCTTC. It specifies CASSYSTLSSYNEQFF.

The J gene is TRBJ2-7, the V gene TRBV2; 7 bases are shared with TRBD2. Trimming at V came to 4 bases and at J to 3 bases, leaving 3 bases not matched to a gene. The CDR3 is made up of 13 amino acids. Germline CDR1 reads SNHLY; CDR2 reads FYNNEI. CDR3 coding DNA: TGTGCCAGCAGTGTGGGGGAGGGCTACGAGCAGTACTTC. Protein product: CASSVGEGYEQYF.

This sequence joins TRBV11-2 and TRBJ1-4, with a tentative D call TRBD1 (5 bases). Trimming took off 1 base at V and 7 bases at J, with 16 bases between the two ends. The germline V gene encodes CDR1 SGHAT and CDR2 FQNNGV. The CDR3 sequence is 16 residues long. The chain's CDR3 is CASSLALEGSGEKLFF. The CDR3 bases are TGTGCCAGCAGCTTAGCCTTGGAGGGGTCGGGTGAAAAACTGTTTTTT.

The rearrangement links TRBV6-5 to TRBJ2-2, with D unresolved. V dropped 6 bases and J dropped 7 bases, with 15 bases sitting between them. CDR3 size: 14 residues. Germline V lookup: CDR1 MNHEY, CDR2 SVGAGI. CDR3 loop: CASRTLSLGGELFF. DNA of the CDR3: TGTGCCAGCAGGACTCTTTCCCTCGGCGGGGAGCTGTTTTTT.

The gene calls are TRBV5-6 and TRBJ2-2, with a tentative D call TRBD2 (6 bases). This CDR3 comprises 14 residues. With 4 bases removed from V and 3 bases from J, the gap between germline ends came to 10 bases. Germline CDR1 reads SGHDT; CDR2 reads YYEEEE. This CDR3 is CASSPGLYTGELFF. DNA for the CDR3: TGTGCCAGCAGCCCGGGACTTTACACCGGGGAGCTGTTTTTT. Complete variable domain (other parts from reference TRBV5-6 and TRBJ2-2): DAGVTQSPTHLIKTRGQQVTLRCSPKSGHDTVSWYQQALGQGPQFIFQYYEEEERQRGNFPDRFSGHQFPNYSSELNVNALLLGDSALYLCASSPGLYTGELFFGEGSRLTVL.

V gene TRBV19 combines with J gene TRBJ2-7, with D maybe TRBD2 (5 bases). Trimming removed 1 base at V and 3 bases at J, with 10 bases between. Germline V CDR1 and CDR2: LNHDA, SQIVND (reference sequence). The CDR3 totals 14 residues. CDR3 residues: CASSIGFSGYEQYF. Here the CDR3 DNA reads TGTGCCAGTAGTATAGGGTTCAGCGGCTACGAGCAGTACTTC.

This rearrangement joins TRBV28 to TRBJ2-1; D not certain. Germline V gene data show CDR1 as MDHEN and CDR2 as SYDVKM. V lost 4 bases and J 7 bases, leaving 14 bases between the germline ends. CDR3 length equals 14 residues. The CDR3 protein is CASSSLLSRNEQFF. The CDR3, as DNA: TGTGCCAGCAGTTCCCTTCTATCCCGAAATGAGCAGTTCTTC.

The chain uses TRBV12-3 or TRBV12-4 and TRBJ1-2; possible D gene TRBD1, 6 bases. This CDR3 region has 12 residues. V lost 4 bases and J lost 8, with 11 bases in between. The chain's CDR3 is CASSSDSQGYTF. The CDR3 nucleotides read TGTGCCAGCAGTTCGGACAGCCAAGGCTACACCTTC.

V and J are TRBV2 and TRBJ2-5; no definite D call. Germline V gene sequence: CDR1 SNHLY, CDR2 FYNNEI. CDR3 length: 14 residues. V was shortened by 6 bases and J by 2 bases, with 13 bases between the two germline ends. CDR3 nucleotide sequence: TGTGCCAGCAGCTGGAGACTGGGTCAAGAGACCCAGTACTTC. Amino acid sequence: CASSWRLGQETQYF. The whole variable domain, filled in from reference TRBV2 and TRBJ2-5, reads EPEVTQTPSHQVTQMGQEVILRCVPISNHLYFYWYRQILGQKVEFLVSFYNNEISEKSEIFDDQFSVERPDGSNFTLKIRSTKLEDSAMYFCASSWRLGQETQYFGPGTRLLVL.